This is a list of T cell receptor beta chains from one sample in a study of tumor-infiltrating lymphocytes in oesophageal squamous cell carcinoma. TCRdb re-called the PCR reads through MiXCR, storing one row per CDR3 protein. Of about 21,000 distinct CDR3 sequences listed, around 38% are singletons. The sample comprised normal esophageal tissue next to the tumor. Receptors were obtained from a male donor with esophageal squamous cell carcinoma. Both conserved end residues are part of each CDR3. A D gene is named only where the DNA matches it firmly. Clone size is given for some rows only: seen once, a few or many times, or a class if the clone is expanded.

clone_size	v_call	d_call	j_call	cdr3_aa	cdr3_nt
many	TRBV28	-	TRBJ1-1	CASSLQGIMNTEAFF	TGTGCCAGCAGTTTACAGGGTATAATGAACACTGAAGCTTTCTTT
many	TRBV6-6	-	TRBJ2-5	CASSYRRQETQYF	TGTGCCAGCAGTTACCGAAGGCAAGAGACCCAGTACTTC
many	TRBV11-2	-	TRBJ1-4	CASSPSARATNEKLFF	TGTGCCAGCAGCCCTTCGGCGAGGGCAACTAATGAAAAACTGTTTTTT
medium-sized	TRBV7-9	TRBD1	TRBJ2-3	CASSLTSGTGHTDTQYF	TGTGCCAGCAGCTTAACTTCCGGGACAGGGCACACAGATACGCAGTATTTT
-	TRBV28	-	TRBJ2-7	CASSNWGHRYF	TGTGCCAGCAGCAATTGGGGACACCGATACTTC
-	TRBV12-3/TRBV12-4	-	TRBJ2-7	CASSLAGIGNEQYF	TGTGCCAGCAGTTTAGCGGGGATTGGCAATGAGCAGTACTTC
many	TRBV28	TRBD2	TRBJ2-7	CASSLRPTAGGPYEQYF	TGTGCCAGCAGTTTAAGGCCGACTGCGGGAGGGCCCTACGAGCAGTACTTC
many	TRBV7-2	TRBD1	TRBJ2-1	CASSLRTGRNDEQFF	TGTGCCAGCAGCTTAAGGACAGGCCGTAACGATGAGCAGTTCTTC
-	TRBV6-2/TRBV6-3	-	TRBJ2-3	CATSEPGRTDTQYF	TGTGCCACCTCCGAACCGGGCCGCACAGATACGCAGTATTTT
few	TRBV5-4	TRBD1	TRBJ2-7	CASSSPGTGNYEQYF	TGTGCCAGCAGCTCCCCCGGGACAGGGAACTACGAGCAGTACTTC
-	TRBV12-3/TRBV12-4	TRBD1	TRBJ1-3	CASSLRRGQGSGNTIYF	TGTGCCAGCAGTTTACGGAGGGGGCAGGGCTCTGGAAACACCATATATTTT
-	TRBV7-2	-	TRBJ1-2	CASSYPGRSYGYTF	TGTGCCAGCAGCTATCCAGGCCGGTCCTATGGCTACACCTTC
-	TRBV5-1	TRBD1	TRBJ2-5	CASSLGQGGETQYF	TGCGCCAGCAGCTTGGGACAGGGTGGCGAGACCCAGTACTTC
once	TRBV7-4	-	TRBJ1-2	CASSLATDFDGYTF	TGTGCCAGCAGCTTAGCAACGGACTTTGATGGCTACACCTTC
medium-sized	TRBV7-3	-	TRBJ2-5	CASSFAPEETQYF	TGTGCCAGCAGCTTCGCGCCGGAAGAGACCCAGTACTTC
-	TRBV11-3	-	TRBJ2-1	CASSLRVGLRHNEQFF	TGTGCCAGCAGCTTGCGCGTCGGGTTACGGCACAATGAGCAGTTCTTC
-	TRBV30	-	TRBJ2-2	CAWTSNSGELFF	TGTGCCTGGACTAGTAACAGCGGGGAGCTGTTTTTT
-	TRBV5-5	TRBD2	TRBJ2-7	CASSLTGTSYEQYF	TGTGCCAGCAGCTTAACCGGGACTAGCTACGAGCAGTACTTC
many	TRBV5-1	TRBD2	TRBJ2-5	CASSPGGSATQETQYF	TGCGCCAGCAGCCCGGGGGGGTCAGCCACCCAAGAGACCCAGTACTTC
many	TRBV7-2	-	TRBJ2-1	CASSLYSGTYNEQFF	TGTGCCAGCAGCTTATACTCCGGAACCTACAATGAGCAGTTCTTC
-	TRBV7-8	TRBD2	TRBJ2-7	CASSLGGGSGEQYF	TGTGCCAGCAGCTTAGGCGGGGGGAGCGGCGAGCAGTACTTC
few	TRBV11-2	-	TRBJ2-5	CASSLLIQETQYF	TGTGCCAGCAGCCTACTGATCCAAGAGACCCAGTACTTC
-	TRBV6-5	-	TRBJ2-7	CASRATGLEGEQYF	TGTGCCAGCAGGGCGACGGGGCTGGAGGGCGAGCAGTACTTC
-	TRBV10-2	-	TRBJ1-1	CASSDGTINTEAFF	TGCGCCAGCAGTGATGGGACGATCAACACTGAAGCTTTCTTT
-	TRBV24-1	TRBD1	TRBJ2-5	CATSDPNPGTGNKTQYF	TGTGCCACCAGTGATCCGAACCCCGGGACAGGGAATAAGACCCAGTACTTC
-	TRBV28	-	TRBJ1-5	CASSGAAYSNQPQHF	TGTGCCAGCAGTGGGGCGGCCTATAGCAATCAGCCCCAGCATTTT
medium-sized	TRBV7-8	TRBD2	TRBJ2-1	CASSLGSGRGNEQFF	TGTGCCAGCAGCTTAGGTAGCGGGAGGGGCAATGAGCAGTTCTTC
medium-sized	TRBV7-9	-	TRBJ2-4	CASSLGSGLKNIQYF	TGTGCCAGCAGCTTAGGGTCAGGCCTCAAAAACATTCAGTACTTC
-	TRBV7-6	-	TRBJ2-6	CASRTWTPLWLHLRF	-
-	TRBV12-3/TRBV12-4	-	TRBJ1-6	CASSLAGTIRSPLHF	TGTGCCAGCAGTCTCGCCGGGACCATAAGGTCACCCCTCCACTTT
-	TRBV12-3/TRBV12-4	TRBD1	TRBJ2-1	CASTRGQLQPQFF	TGTGCCAGCACCCGGGGACAGCTCCAGCCCCAGTTCTTC
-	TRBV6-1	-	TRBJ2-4	CASSNYNSPLHF	TGTGCCAGCAGCAACTATAATTCACCCCTCCACTTC
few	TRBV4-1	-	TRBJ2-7	CASSQGSTGGYNSPLHF	TGCGCCAGCAGCCAAGGCTCGACAGGAGGGTATAATTCACCCCTCCACTTC
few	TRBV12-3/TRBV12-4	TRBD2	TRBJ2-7	CASSLFLTSGSSYEQYF	TGTGCCAGCAGTCTATTCTTGACTAGCGGGAGCTCCTACGAGCAGTACTTC
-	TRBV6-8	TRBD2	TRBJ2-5	CASSRLGGEETQYF	TGTGCCAGCAGCAGACTTGGGGGGGAGGAGACCCAGTACTTC
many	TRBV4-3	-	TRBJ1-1	CASSQGAPGHKNTEAFF	TGCGCCAGCAGCCAAGGGGCCCCGGGACACAAGAACACTGAAGCTTTCTTT
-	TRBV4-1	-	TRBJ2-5	CASSPYGQGETQYF	TGCGCCAGCAGCCCCTATGGTCAGGGGGAGACCCAGTACTTC
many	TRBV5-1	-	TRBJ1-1	CASSRPGSNTEAFF	TGCGCCAGCAGCCGCCCGGGGTCAAACACTGAAGCTTTCTTT
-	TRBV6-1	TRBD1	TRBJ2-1	CASSEYLTGVYNEQFF	TGTGCCAGCAGTGAATATCTGACAGGGGTGTACAATGAGCAGTTCTTC
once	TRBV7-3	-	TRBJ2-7	CASSLKGGGNEQYF	TGTGCCAGCAGCTTAAAAGGTGGGGGCAACGAGCAGTACTTC
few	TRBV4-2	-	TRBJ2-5	CASSQESSSPETQYF	TGTGCCAGCAGCCAAGAAAGTTCCTCGCCGGAGACCCAGTACTTC
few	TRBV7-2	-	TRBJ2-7	CASSLDLELDEQYF	TGTGCCAGCAGCCTAGACCTAGAGTTAGACGAGCAGTACTTC
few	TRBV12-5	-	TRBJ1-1	CASGLGGGEAFF	TGTGCTAGTGGTTTGGGGGGCGGCGAAGCTTTCTTT
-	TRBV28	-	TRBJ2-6	CASSSFDGSGANVLTF	TGTGCCAGCAGTTCCTTTGATGGCTCTGGGGCCAACGTCCTGACTTTC